This T cell receptor beta chain was captured by sequencing in a study of blood T cell repertoires in COVID-19. Trimming cost V 5 bases and J 1 base; bases outside gene matches: 0. The CDR3 has 14 residues. The germline gives CDR1 MDHEN, CDR2 SYDVKM. Sequencing used immunoSEQ multiplex PCR; TCRdb keeps in-frame clones, though not all of them. Of about 75,000 clones in the sample, 90% were seen once. V is TRBV28 and J is TRBJ2-2; 8 bases match TRBD2. Source material: peripheral blood. This TCR was sampled from a human donor in a cohort sampled during active COVID-19. The CDR3 reads CASSSGGNTGELFF. The CDR3 DNA sequence: TGTGCCAGCAGTAGCGGGGGGAACACCGGGGAGCTGTTTTTT.